Presented here are 31 T cell receptor beta chains from one specimen sequenced in a study of T cells in localized non-small cell lung cancer. Repertoires were generated with immunoSEQ multiplex PCR, while TCRdb's copy carries only in-frame clones and drops some. The sample includes about 59,000 clones, approximately 90% of them seen just once. Sequencing was performed on peripheral blood, taken before any cancer treatment. These receptors originate from a man aged 35 to 69 with stage I squamous cell lung carcinoma.

This clone was seen only a few times. This sequence joins TRBV7-3 and TRBJ2-2; D ambiguous. Germline CDR1 reads SGHTA; CDR2 reads FQGTGA. The CDR3 covers 13 residues. The V end was cut by 6 bases, the J end by 7 bases, with 12 bases between. The CDR3 reads CASSEGLDGELFF. In DNA form, the CDR3 reads TGTGCCAGCAGTGAAGGGCTGGACGGGGAGCTGTTTTTT.

The chain uses TRBV4-3 and TRBJ2-1, with D tentatively TRBD1 (6 bases). V lost 2 bases and J lost 7, with 21 bases in between. The CDR3 sequence is 17 residues long. The germline CDR1 and CDR2 sequences are LGHNA and YSLEER. DNA for the CDR3: TGCGCCAGCAGCCAATATGGGAAGGCAGGGGATTTAAATGAGCAGTTCTTC. As protein: CASSQYGKAGDLNEQFF.

The chain combines TRBV28 with TRBJ2-1; D is ambiguous. The CDR3 is 14 amino acids. V was trimmed by 3 bases and J by 2 bases, leaving 8 bases between them. Germline CDR1 and CDR2: MDHEN and SYDVKM. The CDR3 loop reads CASSFSDPYNEQFF. CDR3 in DNA: TGTGCCAGCAGTTTTTCGGACCCCTACAATGAGCAGTTCTTC.

The CDR3 loop reads CASSELGEDYGYTF. The CDR3 DNA is TGTGCCAGCAGTGAACTGGGGGAGGACTATGGCTACACCTTC. The chain carries TRBV25-1 and TRBJ1-2; the D gene is possibly TRBD1 (5 bases). Trimming cost V 2 bases and J 3 bases, with 10 bases left between them. The CDR3 has 14 amino acids. Germline assignment: CDR1 MGHDK and CDR2 SYGVNS.

The genes are TRBV6-6 and TRBJ1-5; tentative D call: TRBD1 (6 bases). This CDR3 is 14 amino acids long. The ends were cut back, 10 bases at V and 3 bases at J, with 16 bases in the middle. Germline V CDR1 and CDR2: MNHNY, SVGAGI (reference sequence). CDR3 in amino acids: CATKRTGTNQPQHF. The CDR3 region has the DNA TGTGCCACCAAGAGAACAGGGACCAATCAGCCCCAGCATTTT.

The chain recombines TRBV27 with TRBJ2-7; no firm D call. Looked up from germline, CDR1 is MNHEY and CDR2 is SMNVEV (reference sequence). Trimming pared 6 bases from V and 2 bases from J, leaving 14 bases between. CDR3 length equals 14 residues. The DNA for the CDR3 is TGTGCCAGCAGACCCCTAGGCCCAGCCTACGAGCAGTACTTC. It encodes CASRPLGPAYEQYF.

This clone has only a few counts. The V call is TRBV27, the J call TRBJ1-5; no firm D call. The germline V and J ends were trimmed by 0 bases and 7 bases, with 7 bases remaining between them. This CDR3 has 13 residues. The V gene's germline CDR1 is MNHEY and CDR2 SMNVEV (reference sequence). This CDR3 is CASSLSAFQPQHF. The CDR3 DNA is TGTGCCAGCAGTTTATCAGCTTTCCAGCCCCAGCATTTT.

This sequence joins TRBV5-1 and TRBJ2-7; 10 nucleotides line up with TRBD2. Germline V gives CDR1 SGHRS, CDR2 YFSETQ. J was trimmed by 5 bases and V by 1 base; bases with no gene match: 9. The CDR3 loop spans 16 amino acids. This CDR3 reads CASSLFQGTSVHEQYF. DNA of the CDR3: TGCGCCAGCAGCTTGTTTCAGGGGACTAGCGTCCACGAGCAGTACTTC.

The chain employs TRBV18 and TRBJ1-5, with D hard to call. This CDR3 has 14 residues. V was shortened by 6 bases and J by 3 bases, with 12 bases between the two germline ends. The germline V gene has CDR1 KGHSH and CDR2 LQKENI. The CDR3 loop reads CASSPAPDNQPQHF. In DNA form, the CDR3 reads TGTGCCAGCTCCCCCGCGCCCGACAATCAGCCCCAGCATTTT.

The chain employs TRBV28 and TRBJ1-5; D call uncertain. The germline CDR1 and CDR2 sequences are MDHEN and SYDVKM. The CDR3 is 13 amino acids. V lost 7 bases to trimming and J lost 2 bases, with 9 bases between them. CDR3 sequence: CASKVRRNQPQHF. The CDR3 DNA sequence: TGTGCCAGCAAAGTTAGGCGCAATCAGCCCCAGCATTTT.

This clone was counted a single time. This chain links TRBV5-1 with TRBJ2-1, with a tentative D call TRBD2 (6 bases). The CDR3 is made up of 13 amino acids. V lost 3 bases and J 9 bases, leaving 13 bases between the germline ends. CDR1 is SGHRS and CDR2 is YFSETQ in the germline V gene. The CDR3 loop is CASSWDSLGEQFF. The CDR3 DNA sequence: TGCGCCAGCAGCTGGGACTCGTTGGGTGAGCAGTTCTTC.

This chain connects TRBV7-2 to TRBJ2-7; 7 positions match TRBD2. The trim removed 1 base at V and 0 bases at J, leaving 3 bases unmatched. This CDR3 spans 15 amino acids. CDR1 is SGHTA, CDR2 FQGNSA, per germline. The DNA of the CDR3 is TGTGCCAGCAGCTTAGACAGCGGGGCCTCCTACGAGCAGTACTTC. It translates to CASSLDSGASYEQYF.

A single count supports this clone. This sequence joins TRBV6-1 and TRBJ2-1; 9 nucleotides match TRBD2. Germline CDR1 and CDR2: MNHNS and SASEGT. J was trimmed by 8 bases and V by 2 bases; bases with no gene match: 4. CDR3 length equals 14 residues. The CDR3 sequence is CASSESGTSYEQFF. The CDR3, as DNA: TGTGCCAGCAGTGAATCCGGGACTAGCTATGAGCAGTTCTTC.

The J gene is TRBJ2-1, the V gene TRBV18; perhaps TRBD2 as D (5 bases). V lost 0 bases and J 0 bases, leaving 12 bases between the germline ends. The CDR3 is made up of 17 amino acids. The germline V gene encodes CDR1 KGHSH and CDR2 LQKENI. CDR3 residues: CASSPPPGLVSYNEQFF. The CDR3 region has the DNA TGTGCCAGCTCACCACCGCCCGGACTCGTCTCCTACAATGAGCAGTTCTTC. Combining the CDR3 with reference TRBV18 and TRBJ2-1 gives the whole variable domain NAGVMQNPRHLVRRRGQEARLRCSPMKGHSHVYWYRQLPEEGLKFMVYLQKENIIDESGMPKERFSAEFPKEGPSILRIQQVVRGDSAAYFCASSPPPGLVSYNEQFFGPGTRLTVL.

The chain has TRBV11-2 and TRBJ2-7; D is ambiguous. V lost 0 bases and J 0 bases, leaving 9 bases between the germline ends. Germline V gene sequence: CDR1 SGHAT, CDR2 FQNNGV. This CDR3 comprises 15 residues. This CDR3 is CASSLEGLPSYEQYF. The CDR3 nucleotides read TGTGCCAGCAGCTTAGAGGGCCTGCCCTCCTACGAGCAGTACTTC.

The CDR3 loop reads CASSLEEVDEAFF. The CDR3 DNA reads TGTGCCAGCAGCTTGGAGGAAGTCGATGAAGCTTTCTTT. V is TRBV7-9 and J is TRBJ1-1; D not certain. The germline V gene has CDR1 SEHNR and CDR2 FQNEAQ (reference sequence). There are 13 residues in the CDR3. Trimming took off 3 bases at V and 7 bases at J, with 12 bases between the two ends.

This clone was counted once. The chain carries TRBV28 and TRBJ1-1; 8 bases align to TRBD1. This CDR3 is 14 amino acids long. Germline CDR1 and CDR2: MDHEN and SYDVKM. V shed 3 bases and J 10 bases; nucleotides not matched to a gene: 10. Here the CDR3 DNA reads TGTGCCAGCAGTTTCAGGGGGCGCGAGGGCGGAGCTTTCTTT. This gives the protein CASSFRGREGGAFF.

The chain couples TRBV7-2 to TRBJ2-3; possibly TRBD2 for D (5 bases). Trimming left V 7 bases short and J 2 bases short, with 10 bases between. The CDR3 consists of 13 residues. Germline V lookup: CDR1 SGHTA, CDR2 FQGNSA. The CDR3 loop reads CASTFGVTDTQYF. The DNA for the CDR3 is TGTGCCAGCACCTTCGGGGTCACAGATACGCAGTATTTT. Full variable domain (rest looked up from reference TRBV7-2 and TRBJ2-3): GAGVSQSPSNKVTEKGKDVELRCDPISGHTALYWYRQSLGQGLEFLIYFQGNSAPDKSGLPSDRFSAERTGGSVSTLTIQRTQQEDSAVYLCASTFGVTDTQYFGPGTRLTVL.

This chain joins TRBV4-1 and TRBJ1-1; 7 bases are a match to TRBD1. The CDR3 consists of 16 residues. Losses at the gene ends were 0 bases for V and 5 bases for J; bases not matched to a gene: 9. Germline lookup yields CDR1 MGHRA and CDR2 YSYEKL. Here the CDR3 DNA reads TGCGCCAGCAGCCAAGAGTGGAGGGGGCGAGGGACTGAAGCTTTCTTT. Its translation: CASSQEWRGRGTEAFF.

J is TRBJ2-7 and V is TRBV29-1, with a possible D match to TRBD2 (6 bases). The V gene lost 6 bases and the J gene lost 2 bases, with 20 bases spanning the gap. The CDR3 extends over 15 amino acids. Per germline, CDR1 SQVTM and CDR2 ANQGSEA. The DNA for the CDR3 is TGCAGCGTCCGACCCACAAGCGGGCCACCCTACGAGCAGTACTTC. This translates into CSVRPTSGPPYEQYF.

V and J are TRBV9 and TRBJ2-2; 12 nucleotides line up with TRBD2. The CDR3 loop spans 16 amino acids. V shed 3 bases, J shed 5 bases, and the junction held 5 bases outside the gene matches. Germline V gene lookup returns CDR1 SGDLS and CDR2 YYNGEE. The CDR3 protein is CASSGGLAGLTGELFF. The CDR3 DNA reads TGTGCCAGCAGCGGCGGACTAGCGGGACTTACCGGGGAGCTGTTTTTT.

The J gene is TRBJ1-1, the V gene TRBV28; 7 bases are shared with TRBD1. The J segment lost 5 bases and the V segment lost 2 bases, leaving 8 bases of the junction unmatched. CDR3 length: 15 amino acids. CDR1 and CDR2 from the germline V gene are MDHEN and SYDVKM. As DNA, the CDR3 is TGTGCCAGCAGTTTACAGGGGGGGCGGAGGACTGAAGCTTTCTTT. Its protein is CASSLQGGRRTEAFF.

CDR3 residues: CASGGIAGDSDEQFF. The CDR3 DNA reads as TGTGCCAGCGGGGGGATAGCGGGAGATTCGGATGAGCAGTTCTTC. The chain has TRBV6-6 and TRBJ2-1, with TRBD2 matching 9 bases. Germline assignment: CDR1 MNHNY and CDR2 SVGAGI (reference sequence). J gave up 8 bases and V 8 bases, and 13 bases lay outside the gene matches. The CDR3 sequence is 15 residues long.

This chain connects TRBV7-3 to TRBJ2-6; D not certain. The CDR3 totals 15 residues. Germline loops: CDR1 SGHTA, CDR2 FQGTGA. Deletions cut 4 bases from V and 4 bases from J, with 11 bases between. The CDR3, as DNA: TGTGCCAGCAGCTCCGGTCTTTCCGGGGCCAACGTCCTGACTTTC. The encoded protein is CASSSGLSGANVLTF.

CDR3 coding DNA: TGCGCCAGCAGCGTGGCCCAAGAGACCCAGTACTTC. Residues: CASSVAQETQYF. The rearrangement links TRBV5-1 to TRBJ2-5, with D unresolved. CDR3 length: 12 residues. Germline V gene sequence: CDR1 SGHRS, CDR2 YFSETQ. The ends were cut back, 4 bases at V and 1 base at J, with 5 bases in the middle.

The chain uses TRBV11-1 and TRBJ2-1, with 14 bases fitting TRBD2. In germline, CDR1 is SGHAT, CDR2 FQDESV (reference sequence). Trimming removed 5 bases from V and 5 bases from J; junction bases left unmatched: 5. The CDR3 totals 16 residues. CDR3 protein: CASSQGLAGGHNEQFF. The DNA for the CDR3 is TGTGCCAGCAGCCAAGGACTAGCGGGAGGCCACAATGAGCAGTTCTTC.

This clone was counted once. The chain employs TRBV5-1 and TRBJ2-3, with D possibly being TRBD1 or TRBD2 (5 bases each). Trimming took off 0 bases at V and 4 bases at J, with 15 bases between the two ends. Germline V gene data show CDR1 as SGHRS and CDR2 as YFSETQ. The CDR3 runs 16 residues. The CDR3 DNA is TGCGCCAGCAGCTTGGGAGGGGCCCCTCTGGCAGATACGCAGTATTTT. This translates into CASSLGGAPLADTQYF.

Notes on this clone: An end of the junction differs from the germline gene, which may be a read error. CDR3 nucleotide sequence: TGCAGTGCTGGAGAACGGGGGGTTTTT. Its translation: CSAGERGVF. This chain links TRBV20-1 with TRBJ1-5, with a tentative D call TRBD1 (5 bases). The CDR3 is made up of 9 amino acids. CDR1 and CDR2 from the germline V gene are DFQATT and SNEGSKA (reference sequence).

This clone was seen a single time. The rearrangement links TRBV7-2 to TRBJ2-7; D may be TRBD2 (5 bases). V dropped 4 bases and J dropped 6 bases, with 10 bases sitting between them. CDR1 is SGHTA and CDR2 is FQGNSA in the germline V gene. The CDR3 is 12 residues long. CDR3 amino acids: CASSSLGVEQYF. For the CDR3, the DNA is TGTGCCAGCAGCTCGCTCGGGGTCGAGCAGTACTTC.

This rearrangement joins TRBV28 to TRBJ1-3; D unresolved. V dropped 2 bases and J dropped 8 bases, with 10 bases sitting between them. CDR3 size: 13 residues. Germline loops: CDR1 MDHEN, CDR2 SYDVKM. The CDR3 region is CASSLELHYTIYF. CDR3 nucleotide sequence: TGTGCCAGCAGTTTAGAACTCCACTACACCATATATTTT.

The CDR3 reads CASSLSGEYGYTF. The CDR3, as DNA: TGCGCCAGCAGCTTGTCAGGGGAGTATGGCTACACCTTC. The V and J genes are TRBV5-1 and TRBJ1-2; D might be TRBD1 (6 bases). CDR3 length equals 13 residues. From germline, CDR1 is SGHRS and CDR2 YFSETQ. Trimming stripped 1 base from V and 5 bases from J, with 9 bases between.